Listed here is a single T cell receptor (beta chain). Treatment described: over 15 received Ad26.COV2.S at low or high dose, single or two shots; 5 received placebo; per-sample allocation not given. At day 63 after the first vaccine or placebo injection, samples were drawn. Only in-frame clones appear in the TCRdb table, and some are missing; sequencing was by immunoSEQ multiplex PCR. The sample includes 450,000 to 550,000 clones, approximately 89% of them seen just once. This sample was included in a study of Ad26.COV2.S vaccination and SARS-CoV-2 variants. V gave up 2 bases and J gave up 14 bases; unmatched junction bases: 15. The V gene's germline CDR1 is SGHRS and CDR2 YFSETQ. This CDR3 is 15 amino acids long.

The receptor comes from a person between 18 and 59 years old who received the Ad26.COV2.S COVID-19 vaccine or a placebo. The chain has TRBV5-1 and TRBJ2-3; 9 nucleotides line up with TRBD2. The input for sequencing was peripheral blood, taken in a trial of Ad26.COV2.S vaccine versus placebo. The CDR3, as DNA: TGCGCCAGCAGCTTAACTAGCGGGCCCTCGACGGGAGCGTATTTT. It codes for CASSLTSGPSTGAYF.